These 2 T cell receptor beta chains originate from one sample sequenced in a study of OX40 agonist ivuxolimab in advanced cancers. Libraries were prepared by immunoSEQ multiplex PCR; TCRdb keeps only in-frame clonotypes and omits some of them. The sample gives some 71,000 clones, 86% of which show up once; under 3.5% is in the top ten. The specimen was CD4+ or CD8+ T cells sorted from blood, collected in a trial of the OX40 agonist ivuxolimab. The origin of the receptors is an adult with an advanced solid tumor such as melanoma, head and neck, liver or kidney cancer.

This clone has a single count. The chain employs TRBV6-1 and TRBJ2-7, with D perhaps matching TRBD2 (6 bases). The ends were cut back, 2 bases at V and 6 bases at J, with 8 bases in the middle. Per the germline V gene, CDR1 is MNHNS and CDR2 is SASEGT. The CDR3 is 12 amino acids. In DNA form, the CDR3 reads TGTGCCAGCAGTGAAAGGAGGGCCGAGCAGTACTTC. It encodes CASSERRAEQYF.

The gene calls are TRBV30 and TRBJ1-1, with 10 bases identical to TRBD1. Unmatched junction bases numbered 10, after V lost 3 bases and J lost 6 bases. The germline gives CDR1 GTSNPN, CDR2 SVGIG (reference sequence). The CDR3 consists of 15 residues. The CDR3 spells CAWRSRTGGKAEAFF. Written as DNA, the CDR3 is TGTGCCTGGAGATCTAGGACAGGGGGGAAAGCTGAAGCTTTCTTT.